These 17 T cell receptor beta chains came from one sample sequenced in a study of T cell changes during pregnancy in multiple sclerosis. This table comes from immunoSEQ multiplex PCR, and its TCRdb copy is limited to in-frame clones, with some not included. The table records about 70,000 clones, 80% to 95% of them present only once. The source was peripheral blood, collected before pregnancy. The receptors were gathered from a female donor with multiple sclerosis, enrolled in a pregnancy study.

The chain joins TRBV28 to TRBJ1-2; 8 bases line up with TRBD1. Germline V CDR1 and CDR2: MDHEN, SYDVKM. The CDR3 runs to 16 residues. V gave up 10 bases and J gave up 2 bases; unmatched junction bases: 15. The CDR3: CAIATAGQEINYGYTF. The CDR3 DNA follows: TGTGCCATTGCGACAGCGGGACAGGAAATCAACTATGGCTACACCTTC.

The chain is built from TRBV15 and TRBJ2-7; perhaps TRBD1 as D (7 bases). Trimming took 1 base from V and 5 from J, leaving 21 bases between them. Germline V gene lookup returns CDR1 LNHNV and CDR2 YYDKDF (reference sequence). The CDR3 has 17 amino acids. The DNA of the CDR3 is TGTGCCACCAGCAGAGGGTTGTTGCAGGGGGGATTGGACGAGCAGTACTTC. Translation: CATSRGLLQGGLDEQYF. Using reference TRBV15 and TRBJ2-7 for the parts outside the CDR3, the full variable domain is DAMVIQNPRYQVTQFGKPVTLSCSQTLNHNVMYWYQQKSSQAPKLLFHYYDKDFNNEADTPDNFQSRRPNTSFCFLDIRSPGLGDTAMYLCATSRGLLQGGLDEQYFGPGTRLTVT.

As DNA, the CDR3 is TGTGCCAGCAGCCCAGCGGGAGGCACAGATACGCAGTATTTT. It is translated as CASSPAGGTDTQYF. The V and J genes are TRBV6-4 and TRBJ2-3; TRBD2 aligns across 8 bases. Germline V gene sequence: CDR1 MRHNA, CDR2 SNTAGT. The CDR3 length is 14 residues. Trimming cost V 6 bases and J 1 base; bases outside gene matches: 3.

The chain carries TRBV28 and TRBJ1-2; maybe TRBD1 (5 bases). Trimming removed 6 bases at V and 3 bases at J, with 17 bases between. The CDR3 runs to 15 residues. CDR1 and CDR2 (germline): MDHEN, SYDVKM. CDR3 nucleotide sequence: TGTGCCAGCAGATATCCCCAGGGTTTCTACTATGGCTACACCTTC. Protein: CASRYPQGFYYGYTF.

The rearrangement uses TRBV7-8 and TRBJ2-2; TRBD2 matches 10 bases. The germline CDR1 and CDR2 sequences are SGHVS and FQNEAQ. V lost 3 bases and J lost 4; bases outside the gene matches: 8. The CDR3 spans 17 residues. The CDR3 here is CASSFLASGRITGELFF. In nucleotides, the CDR3 is TGTGCCAGCAGCTTTCTCGCTAGCGGGAGAATCACCGGGGAGCTGTTTTTT.

On this clone: At one of its ends the junction is not consistent with the germline gene, which may arise from a read error. This sequence joins TRBV5-8 and TRBJ2-7, with a weak D call TRBD1 (5 bases). This CDR3 is built from 11 residues. CDR1 and CDR2 from the germline V gene are SGHTS and YDEGEE. CDR3 residues: CASSLGHRPHF. The DNA of the CDR3 is TGTGCCAGCAGCTTAGGACACCGTCCACACTTC.

The chain joins TRBV18 to TRBJ1-2; 9 bases fit TRBD1. Germline assignment: CDR1 KGHSH and CDR2 LQKENI. The J segment lost 8 bases and the V segment lost 3 bases, leaving 7 bases of the junction unmatched. This CDR3 contains 14 residues. Here the CDR3 reads CASSPSGQGIGYTF. In DNA, the CDR3 is TGTGCCAGCTCACCCTCGGGACAGGGTATCGGCTACACCTTC.

The chain couples TRBV4-3 to TRBJ2-1; D is uncertain. Deletions cut 0 bases from V and 15 bases from J, with 12 bases between. The CDR3 contains 12 residues. In germline, CDR1 is LGHNA, CDR2 YSLEER. The CDR3 coding sequence is TGCGCCAGCAGCCAAGATCCCGCAGCGCGGTTCTTC. It translates to CASSQDPAARFF.

V is TRBV18 and J is TRBJ1-1; no clear D. Germline V CDR1 and CDR2: KGHSH, LQKENI. This CDR3 spans 15 amino acids. Trimming stripped 0 bases from V and 0 bases from J, with 8 bases between. CDR3: CASSPPENLNTEAFF. The CDR3 bases are TGTGCCAGCTCACCACCGGAGAATTTGAACACTGAAGCTTTCTTT. Looking up the rest from reference TRBV18 and TRBJ1-1 gives the full variable domain: NAGVMQNPRHLVRRRGQEARLRCSPMKGHSHVYWYRQLPEEGLKFMVYLQKENIIDESGMPKERFSAEFPKEGPSILRIQQVVRGDSAAYFCASSPPENLNTEAFFGQGTRLTVV.

The genes are TRBV11-2 and TRBJ2-7, with 11 bases matching TRBD2. Germline values: CDR1 SGHAT, CDR2 FQNNGV. V was pared by 3 bases and J by 5 bases, with 15 bases of the junction left unmatched. The CDR3 is 18 amino acids. The CDR3 region is CASSLVPRLAGYLDEQYF. CDR3 sequence (DNA): TGTGCCAGCAGCTTGGTTCCCCGACTAGCGGGATATTTAGACGAGCAGTACTTC.

The J gene is TRBJ2-7, the V gene TRBV5-4; D may be TRBD1 (5 bases). The germline CDR1 and CDR2 sequences are SGHNT and YYREEE (reference sequence). The CDR3 totals 14 residues. V lost 1 base to trimming and J lost 6 bases, with 14 bases between them. CDR3 nucleotides: TGTGCCAGCAGCTTGTGGTCCTCTAGGGGCGAGCAGTACTTC. This codes for CASSLWSSRGEQYF.

This chain links TRBV6-5 with TRBJ1-1; D is unclear. Between the trimmed V and J ends, which lost 5 bases and 4 bases, there was a span of 11 bases. The CDR3 has 13 amino acids. From germline, CDR1 is MNHEY and CDR2 SVGAGI. This CDR3 reads CASSTQRVTEAFF. The CDR3 nucleotides read TGTGCCAGCAGTACCCAAAGAGTCACTGAAGCTTTCTTT.

The V and J genes are TRBV6-5 and TRBJ2-6; maybe TRBD1 (6 bases). The V gene's germline CDR1 is MNHEY and CDR2 SVGAGI. V was shortened by 0 bases and J by 8 bases, with 8 bases between the two germline ends. The CDR3 runs 14 residues. CDR3 nucleotide sequence: TGTGCCAGCAGTTACTCGGACAGACCCAACGTCCTGACTTTC. As protein: CASSYSDRPNVLTF.

J is TRBJ2-3 and V is TRBV13, with 10 bases that match TRBD2. The CDR3 spans 17 residues. The germline CDR1 and CDR2 sequences are PRHDT and FYEKMQ (reference sequence). Trimming took 5 bases from V and 0 from J; bases not matched to a gene: 8. The chain's CDR3 is CASSKPLAGLSTDTQYF. CDR3 in DNA: TGTGCCAGCAGCAAACCACTAGCGGGACTAAGCACAGATACGCAGTATTTT. Filled out from reference TRBV13 and TRBJ2-3, the complete variable domain reads AAGVIQSPRHLIKEKRETATLKCYPIPRHDTVYWYQQGPGQDPQFLISFYEKMQSDKGSIPDRFSAQQFSDYHSELNMSSLELGDSALYFCASSKPLAGLSTDTQYFGPGTRLTVL.

The chain employs TRBV5-1 and TRBJ2-7; TRBD1 aligns across 12 bases. V lost 3 bases to trimming and J lost 5 bases; unmatched junction nucleotides: 3. CDR3 length: 14 amino acids. Germline V gene sequence: CDR1 SGHRS, CDR2 YFSETQ. The CDR3 protein is CASSSGQGAHEQYF. CDR3 nucleotide sequence: TGCGCCAGCAGCTCGGGACAGGGGGCCCACGAGCAGTACTTC.

The V gene is TRBV5-4, the J gene TRBJ2-7; D gene ambiguous. CDR3 length: 14 residues. Trimming left V 4 bases short and J 2 bases short, with 13 bases between. Per germline, CDR1 SGHNT and CDR2 YYREEE (reference sequence). As DNA, the CDR3 is TGTGCCAGCAGCCCTAGTGAGAATCCCTACGAGCAGTACTTC. Its translation is CASSPSENPYEQYF.

The rearrangement joins TRBV2 to TRBJ2-3; 8 bases agree with TRBD2. Per the germline V gene, CDR1 is SNHLY and CDR2 is FYNNEI. J gave up 2 bases and V 8 bases, and 6 bases lay outside the gene matches. The length of the CDR3 is 14 residues. CDR3 in amino acids: CASESGSVTDTQYF. CDR3 bases: TGTGCCAGCGAAAGCGGGAGCGTCACAGATACGCAGTATTTT. Full variable domain (rest looked up from reference TRBV2 and TRBJ2-3): EPEVTQTPSHQVTQMGQEVILRCVPISNHLYFYWYRQILGQKVEFLVSFYNNEISEKSEIFDDQFSVERPDGSNFTLKIRSTKLEDSAMYFCASESGSVTDTQYFGPGTRLTVL.